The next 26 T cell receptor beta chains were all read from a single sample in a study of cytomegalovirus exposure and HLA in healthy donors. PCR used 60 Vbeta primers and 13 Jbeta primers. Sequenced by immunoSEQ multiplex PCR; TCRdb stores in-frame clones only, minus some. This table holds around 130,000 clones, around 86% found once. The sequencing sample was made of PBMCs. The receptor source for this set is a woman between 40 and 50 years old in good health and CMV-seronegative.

CDR3 loop: CASSLLGRWNEQYF. The CDR3 nucleotides are TGTGCCAGCAGCTTACTAGGTCGATGGAACGAGCAGTACTTC. The gene calls are TRBV7-9 and TRBJ2-7; D gene unclear. Germline values: CDR1 SEHNR, CDR2 FQNEAQ (reference sequence). The CDR3 sequence is 14 residues long. V lost 2 bases and J lost 5, with 13 bases in between. The variable domain in full, completed from reference TRBV7-9 and TRBJ2-7, reads DTGVSQNPRHKITKRGQNVTFRCDPISEHNRLYWYRQTLGQGPEFLTYFQNEAQLEKSRLLSDRFSAERPKGSFSTLEIQRTEQGDSAMYLCASSLLGRWNEQYFGPGTRLTVT.

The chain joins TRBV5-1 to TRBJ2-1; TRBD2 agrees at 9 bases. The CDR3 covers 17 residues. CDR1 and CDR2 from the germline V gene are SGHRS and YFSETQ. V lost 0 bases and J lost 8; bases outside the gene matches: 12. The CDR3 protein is CASSLGVRERGVYEQFF. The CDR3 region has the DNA TGCGCCAGCAGCTTGGGCGTGCGGGAGCGGGGGGTCTATGAGCAGTTCTTC.

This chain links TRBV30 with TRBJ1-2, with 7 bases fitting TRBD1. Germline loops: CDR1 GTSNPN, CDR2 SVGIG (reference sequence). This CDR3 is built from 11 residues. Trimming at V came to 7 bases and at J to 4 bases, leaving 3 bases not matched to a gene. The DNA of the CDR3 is TGTGCCTTCACAGGGGTCTATGGCTACACCTTC. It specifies CAFTGVYGYTF.

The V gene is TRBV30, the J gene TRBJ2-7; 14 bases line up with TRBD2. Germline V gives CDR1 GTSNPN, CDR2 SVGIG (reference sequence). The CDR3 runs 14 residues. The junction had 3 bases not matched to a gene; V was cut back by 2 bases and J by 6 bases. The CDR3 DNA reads TGTGCCTGGAGTCTGACTAGCGGGGGGGTCGAGCAGTACTTC. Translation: CAWSLTSGGVEQYF.

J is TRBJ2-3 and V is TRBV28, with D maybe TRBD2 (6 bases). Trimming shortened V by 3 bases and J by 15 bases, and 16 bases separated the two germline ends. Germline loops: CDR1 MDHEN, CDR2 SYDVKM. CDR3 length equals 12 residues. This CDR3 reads CASSLTSERIYF. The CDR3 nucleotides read TGTGCCAGCAGTTTGACTAGTGAGAGGATATATTTT.

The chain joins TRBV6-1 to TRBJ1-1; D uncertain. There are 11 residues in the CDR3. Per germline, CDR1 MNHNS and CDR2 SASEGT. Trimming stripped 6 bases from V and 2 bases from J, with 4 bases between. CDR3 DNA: TGTGCCAGCAGAATAAACACTGAAGCTTTCTTT. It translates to CASRINTEAFF.

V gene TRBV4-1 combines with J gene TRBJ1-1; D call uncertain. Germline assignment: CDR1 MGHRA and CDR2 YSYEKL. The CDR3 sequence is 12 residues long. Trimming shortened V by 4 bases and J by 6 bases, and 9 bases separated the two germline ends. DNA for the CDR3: TGCGCCAGCAGCCTCCCCGGTGCTGAAGCTTTCTTT. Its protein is CASSLPGAEAFF.

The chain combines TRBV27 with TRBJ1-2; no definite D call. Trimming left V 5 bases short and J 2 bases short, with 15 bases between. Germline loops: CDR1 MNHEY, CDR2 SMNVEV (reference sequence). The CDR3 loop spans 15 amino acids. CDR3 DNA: TGTGCCAGCAGTCCCCGCGGGTCACCGAACTATGGCTACACCTTC. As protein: CASSPRGSPNYGYTF.

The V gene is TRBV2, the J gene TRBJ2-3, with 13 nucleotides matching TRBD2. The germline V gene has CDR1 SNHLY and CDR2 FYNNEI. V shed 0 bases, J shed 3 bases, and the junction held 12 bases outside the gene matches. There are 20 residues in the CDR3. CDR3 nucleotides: TGTGCCAGCAGTGAAGCCTTACGGACTAGCGGGAGAGGGATTACAGATACGCAGTATTTT. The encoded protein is CASSEALRTSGRGITDTQYF.

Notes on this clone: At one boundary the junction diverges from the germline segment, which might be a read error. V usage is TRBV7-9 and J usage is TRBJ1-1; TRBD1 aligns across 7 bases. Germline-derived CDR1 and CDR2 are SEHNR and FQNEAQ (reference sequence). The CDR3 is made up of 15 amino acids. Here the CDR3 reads CSSSPTTGRNTEAFF. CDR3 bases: TGTTCCAGCAGCCCGACGACAGGGCGAAACACTGAAGCTTTCTTT.

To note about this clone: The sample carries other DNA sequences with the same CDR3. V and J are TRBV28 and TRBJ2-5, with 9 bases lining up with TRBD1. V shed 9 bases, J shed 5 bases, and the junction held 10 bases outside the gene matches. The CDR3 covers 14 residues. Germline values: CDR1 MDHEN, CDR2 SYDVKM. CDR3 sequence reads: CASSPPTGGETQYF. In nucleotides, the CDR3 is TGTGCCAGTAGCCCGCCGACAGGGGGGGAGACCCAGTACTTC.

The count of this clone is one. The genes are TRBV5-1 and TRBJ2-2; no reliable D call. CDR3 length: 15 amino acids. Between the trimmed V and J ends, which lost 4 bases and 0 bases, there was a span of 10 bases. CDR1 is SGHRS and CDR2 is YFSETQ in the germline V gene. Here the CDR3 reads CASSLGPTNTGELFF. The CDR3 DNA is TGCGCCAGCAGCCTGGGTCCCACGAACACCGGGGAGCTGTTTTTT.

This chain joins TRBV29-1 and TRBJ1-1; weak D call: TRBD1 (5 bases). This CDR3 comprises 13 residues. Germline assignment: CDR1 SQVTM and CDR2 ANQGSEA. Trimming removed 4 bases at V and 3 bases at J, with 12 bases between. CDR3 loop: CSVAFGGDTEAFF. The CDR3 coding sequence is TGCAGCGTTGCTTTCGGGGGGGACACTGAAGCTTTCTTT. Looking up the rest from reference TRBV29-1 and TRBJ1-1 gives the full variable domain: SAVISQKPSRDICQRGTSLTIQCQVDSQVTMMFWYRQQPGQSLTLIATANQGSEATYESGFVIDKFPISRPNLTFSTLTVSNMSPEDSSIYLCSVAFGGDTEAFFGQGTRLTVV.

The CDR3 is CASSLDRANTEAFF. CDR3 nucleotides: TGTGCCAGCAGCTTGGACAGGGCGAACACTGAAGCTTTCTTT. The rearrangement joins TRBV7-9 to TRBJ1-1, with 8 bases aligning to TRBD1. CDR3 length: 14 residues. Per the germline V gene, CDR1 is SEHNR and CDR2 is FQNEAQ (reference sequence). V shed 3 bases, J shed 1 base, and the junction held 1 base outside the gene matches. The complete variable domain, with remaining parts taken from reference TRBV7-9 and TRBJ1-1, reads DTGVSQNPRHKITKRGQNVTFRCDPISEHNRLYWYRQTLGQGPEFLTYFQNEAQLEKSRLLSDRFSAERPKGSFSTLEIQRTEQGDSAMYLCASSLDRANTEAFFGQGTRLTVV.

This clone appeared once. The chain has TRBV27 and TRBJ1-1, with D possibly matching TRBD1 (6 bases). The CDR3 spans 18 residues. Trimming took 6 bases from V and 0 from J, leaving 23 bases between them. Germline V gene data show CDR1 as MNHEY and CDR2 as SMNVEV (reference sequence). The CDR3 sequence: CASSSNVRGRDMNTEAFF. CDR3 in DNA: TGTGCCAGCAGCAGCAACGTCAGGGGTCGTGACATGAACACTGAAGCTTTCTTT.

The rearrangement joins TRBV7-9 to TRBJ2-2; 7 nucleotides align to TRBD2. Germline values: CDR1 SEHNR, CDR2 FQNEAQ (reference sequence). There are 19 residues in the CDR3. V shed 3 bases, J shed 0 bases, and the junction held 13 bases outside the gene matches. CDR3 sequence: CASSFGLAVTTTNTGELFF. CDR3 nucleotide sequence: TGTGCCAGCAGCTTCGGCCTAGCGGTAACCACGACGAACACCGGGGAGCTGTTTTTT.

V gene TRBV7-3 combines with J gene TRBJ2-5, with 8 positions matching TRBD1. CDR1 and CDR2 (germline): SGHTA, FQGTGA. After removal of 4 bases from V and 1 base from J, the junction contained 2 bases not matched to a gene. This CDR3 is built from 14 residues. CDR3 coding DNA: TGTGCCAGCAGCTCCGGACAGGGCCAAGAGACCCAGTACTTC. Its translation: CASSSGQGQETQYF.

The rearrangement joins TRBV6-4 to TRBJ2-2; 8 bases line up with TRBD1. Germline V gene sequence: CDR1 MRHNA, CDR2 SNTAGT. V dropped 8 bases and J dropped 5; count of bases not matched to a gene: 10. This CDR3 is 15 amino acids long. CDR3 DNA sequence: TGTGCCAGCTCTAGACAGGGGACGAGAACCGGGGAGCTGTTTTTT. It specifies CASSRQGTRTGELFF.

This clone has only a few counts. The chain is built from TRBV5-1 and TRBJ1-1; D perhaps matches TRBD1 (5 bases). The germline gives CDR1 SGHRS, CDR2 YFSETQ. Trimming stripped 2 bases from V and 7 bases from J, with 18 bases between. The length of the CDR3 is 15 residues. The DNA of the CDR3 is TGCGCCAGCAGCTTTAGGACACTCGAGGTTGATGAAGCTTTCTTT. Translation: CASSFRTLEVDEAFF.

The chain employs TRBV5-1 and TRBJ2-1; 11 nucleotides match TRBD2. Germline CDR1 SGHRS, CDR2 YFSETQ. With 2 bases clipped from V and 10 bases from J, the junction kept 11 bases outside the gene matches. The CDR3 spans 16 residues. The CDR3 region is CASSLLAGVPAGEQFF. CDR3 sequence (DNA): TGCGCCAGCAGCTTACTAGCGGGGGTACCTGCAGGGGAGCAGTTCTTC.

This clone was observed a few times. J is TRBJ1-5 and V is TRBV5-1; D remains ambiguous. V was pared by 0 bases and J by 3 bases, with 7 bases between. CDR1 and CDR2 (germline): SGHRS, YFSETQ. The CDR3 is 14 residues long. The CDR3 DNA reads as TGCGCCAGCAGCTTGGGAGATGACAATCAGCCCCAGCATTTT. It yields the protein CASSLGDDNQPQHF.

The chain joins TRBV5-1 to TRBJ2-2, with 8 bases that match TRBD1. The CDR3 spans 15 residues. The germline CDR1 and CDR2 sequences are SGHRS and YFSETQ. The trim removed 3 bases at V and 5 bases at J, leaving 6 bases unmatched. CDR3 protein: CASSSRGRETGELFF. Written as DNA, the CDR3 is TGCGCCAGCAGCTCCAGGGGGCGAGAAACCGGGGAGCTGTTTTTT.

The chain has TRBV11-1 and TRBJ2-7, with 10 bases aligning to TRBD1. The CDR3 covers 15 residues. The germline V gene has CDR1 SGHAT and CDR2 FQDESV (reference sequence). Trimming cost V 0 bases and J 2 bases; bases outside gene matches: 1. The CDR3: CASSLAGTGAYEQYF. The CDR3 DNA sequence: TGTGCCAGCAGCTTAGCCGGGACAGGGGCCTACGAGCAGTACTTC.

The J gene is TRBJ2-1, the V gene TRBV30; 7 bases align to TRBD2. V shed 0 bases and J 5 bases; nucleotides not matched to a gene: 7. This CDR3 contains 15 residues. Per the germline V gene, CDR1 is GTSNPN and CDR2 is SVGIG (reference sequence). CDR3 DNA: TGTGCCTGGAGTGTGAGACGCGGGGGACACAATGAGCAGTTCTTC. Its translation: CAWSVRRGGHNEQFF.

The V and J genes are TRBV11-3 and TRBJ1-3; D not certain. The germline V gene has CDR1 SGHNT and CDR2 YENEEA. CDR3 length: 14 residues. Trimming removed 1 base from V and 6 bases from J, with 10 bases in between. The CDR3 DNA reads TGTGCCAGCAGCTTAGGGGCAGCTTCAAACACCATATATTTT. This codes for CASSLGAASNTIYF. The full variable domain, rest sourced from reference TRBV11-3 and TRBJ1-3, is EAGVVQSPRYKIIEKKQPVAFWCNPISGHNTLYWYLQNLGQGPELLIRYENEEAVDDSQLPKDRFSAERLKGVDSTLKIQPAELGDSAVYLCASSLGAASNTIYFGEGSWLTVV.

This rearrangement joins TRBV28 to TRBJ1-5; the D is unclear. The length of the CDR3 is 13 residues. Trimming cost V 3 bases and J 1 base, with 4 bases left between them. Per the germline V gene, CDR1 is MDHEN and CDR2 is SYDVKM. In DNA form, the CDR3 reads TGTGCCAGCAGTTTCAGGAGCAATCAGCCCCAGCATTTT. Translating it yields CASSFRSNQPQHF.